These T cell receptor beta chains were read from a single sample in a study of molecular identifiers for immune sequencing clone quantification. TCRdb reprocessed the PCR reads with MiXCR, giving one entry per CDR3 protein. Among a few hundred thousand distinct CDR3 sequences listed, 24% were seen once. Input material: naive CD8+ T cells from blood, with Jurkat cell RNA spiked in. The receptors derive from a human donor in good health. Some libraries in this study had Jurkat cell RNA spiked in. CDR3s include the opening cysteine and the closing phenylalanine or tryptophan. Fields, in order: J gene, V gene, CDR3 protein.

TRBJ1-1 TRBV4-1 CASSQDGTDTEAFF
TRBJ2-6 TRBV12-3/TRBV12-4 CASSPFAGANVLTF
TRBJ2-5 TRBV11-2 CASSLWAGQETQYF
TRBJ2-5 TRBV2 CASVAGGAQYF
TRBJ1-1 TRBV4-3 CTSSQASDPATEAFF
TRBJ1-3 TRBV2 CACRVRGPGNTIYF
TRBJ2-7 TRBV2 CASSEEGLAGVHEQYF
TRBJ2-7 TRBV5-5 CASSAITSFGYEQYF
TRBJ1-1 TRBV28 CASSPPGNSGRLEAFF
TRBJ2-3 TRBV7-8 CASSLWGGADTQYF
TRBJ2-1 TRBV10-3 CAISEEKGAGFF
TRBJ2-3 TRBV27 CASSLAGGLSTDTQYF
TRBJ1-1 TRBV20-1 CSARDKTMNTEAFF
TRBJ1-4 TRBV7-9 CASSPQGTNEKLFF
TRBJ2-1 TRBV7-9 CASRIMRGASGLDEQFF
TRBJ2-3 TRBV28 CASSPPKRGTDTQYF
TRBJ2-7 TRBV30 CAWSQGAESYEQYF
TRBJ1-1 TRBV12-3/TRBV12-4 CASSLSAAEAFF
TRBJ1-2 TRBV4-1 CASSQGALGVGYGYTF
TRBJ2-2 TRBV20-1 CSAGLVTGELFF
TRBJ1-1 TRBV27 CASSFLGYTEAFF
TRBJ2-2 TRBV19 CASSIWRELGELFF
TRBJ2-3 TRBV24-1 CAASDLQSGDTQYF
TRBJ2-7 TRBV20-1 CSARTGTSYEQYF
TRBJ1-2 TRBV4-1 CASSLVTAKNTGQVDTF
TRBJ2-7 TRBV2 CATLLLYEQYF
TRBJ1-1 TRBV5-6 CASSAFVGLNTEAFF
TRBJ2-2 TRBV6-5 CASSYSTSGGIVGELFF
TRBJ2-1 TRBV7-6 CASSLAIASYSYNEQFF
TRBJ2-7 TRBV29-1 CSVGGVGLAGTEQYF
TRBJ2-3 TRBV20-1 CRSPGQGDTQYF
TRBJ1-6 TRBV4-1 CASSPSAGTGASPLHF
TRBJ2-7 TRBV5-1 CASALGATYEQYF
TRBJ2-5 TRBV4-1 CASSLFLGRETQYF
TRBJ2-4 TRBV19 CASSILGTGGNIQYF
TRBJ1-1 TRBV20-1 CSAKLQGFGNTEAFF
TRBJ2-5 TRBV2 CASSDIDSQETQYF
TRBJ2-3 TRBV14 CASSLLAGDDPQYF
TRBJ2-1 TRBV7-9 CASSLEGGGEQFF
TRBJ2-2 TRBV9 CASSVDGDTGELFF
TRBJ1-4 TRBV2 CASSEAPPAANEKLFF
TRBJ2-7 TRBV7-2 CASSSPPYEQYF
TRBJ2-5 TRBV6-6 CASSFPTPGGQETQYF
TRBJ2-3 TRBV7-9 CASNLGRPDTQYF
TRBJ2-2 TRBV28 CASRREQGAHGTGELFF